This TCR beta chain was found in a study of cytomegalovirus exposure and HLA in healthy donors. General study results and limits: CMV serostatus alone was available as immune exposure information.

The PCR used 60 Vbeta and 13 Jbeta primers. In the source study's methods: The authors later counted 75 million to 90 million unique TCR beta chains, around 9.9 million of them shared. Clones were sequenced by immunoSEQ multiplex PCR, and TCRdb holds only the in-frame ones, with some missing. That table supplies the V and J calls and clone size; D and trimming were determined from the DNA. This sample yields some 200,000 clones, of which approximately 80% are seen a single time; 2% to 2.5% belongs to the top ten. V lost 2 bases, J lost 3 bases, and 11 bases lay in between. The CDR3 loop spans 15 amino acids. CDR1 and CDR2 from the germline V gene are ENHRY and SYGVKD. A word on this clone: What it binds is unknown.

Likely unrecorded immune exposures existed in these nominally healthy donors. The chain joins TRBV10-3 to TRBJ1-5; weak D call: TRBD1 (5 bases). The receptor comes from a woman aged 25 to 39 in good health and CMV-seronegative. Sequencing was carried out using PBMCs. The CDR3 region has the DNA TGTGCCATCAGTGAGGCAGACAGATCCAATCAGCCCCAGCATTTT. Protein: CAISEADRSNQPQHF.